What follows is one T cell receptor (beta chain) and its context. Its antigen is unidentified. The data are from a study of T-cell memory formation after mild COVID-19. The wider study: TCR clusters were largely donor specific. Notes on the study in general: There was no confirmation that second-wave clones peaking on day 37 were SARS-CoV-2 specific.

This CDR3 has 13 residues. V lost 5 bases to trimming and J lost 9 bases, with 16 bases between them. Germline assignment: CDR1 SGHTA and CDR2 FQGNSA. UMIs and sample barcodes were carried by the TCR alpha and TCR beta cDNA libraries that 5'RACE produced using constant-segment primers. MiXCR, run by TCRdb on the 5' RACE reads, gives a single entry per CDR3 protein. This sample has roughly 350,000 distinct CDR3 sequences; roughly 13% occur once, and the top ten carry 22%. This chain connects TRBV7-2 to TRBJ2-5; D call uncertain. The TCR comes from a man younger than 35 who had mild COVID-19 (a few samples of this study predate the infection). Cell type and time point are not known. Sequencing was done on a sample of PBMCs or a T cell subset sorted from them (not recorded which). Here the CDR3 DNA reads TGTGCCAGCAGCCCCGGGTCTTCAATATCCCAGTACTTC. It is translated as CASSPGSSISQYF.